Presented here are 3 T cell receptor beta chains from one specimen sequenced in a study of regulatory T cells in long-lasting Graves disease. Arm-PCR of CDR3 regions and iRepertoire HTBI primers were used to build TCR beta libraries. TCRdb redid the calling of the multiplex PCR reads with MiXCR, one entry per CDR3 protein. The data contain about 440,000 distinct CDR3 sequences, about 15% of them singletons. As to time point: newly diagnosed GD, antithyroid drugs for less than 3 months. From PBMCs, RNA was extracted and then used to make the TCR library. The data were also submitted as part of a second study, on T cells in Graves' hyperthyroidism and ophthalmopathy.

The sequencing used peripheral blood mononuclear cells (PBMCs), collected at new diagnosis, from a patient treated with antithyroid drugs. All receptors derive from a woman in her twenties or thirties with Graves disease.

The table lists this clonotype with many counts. The DNA for the CDR3 is TGTGCCAGCAGCACCAGACAGGGGGTAAACTATGGCTACACCTTC. It codes for CASSTRQGVNYGYTF. The V call is TRBV5-5, the J call TRBJ1-2; TRBD1 matches at 9 bases. The germline CDR1 and CDR2 sequences are SGHKS and YYEKEE (reference sequence). The junction had 6 bases not matched to a gene; V was cut back by 4 bases and J by 2 bases. The CDR3 is made up of 15 amino acids.

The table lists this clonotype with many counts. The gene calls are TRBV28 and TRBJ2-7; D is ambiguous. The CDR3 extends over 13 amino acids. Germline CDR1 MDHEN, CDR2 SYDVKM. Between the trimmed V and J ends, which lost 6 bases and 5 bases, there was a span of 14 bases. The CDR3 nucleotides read TGTGCCAGCAGCCCCCCCACAGCCAACGAGCAGTACTTC. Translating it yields CASSPPTANEQYF.

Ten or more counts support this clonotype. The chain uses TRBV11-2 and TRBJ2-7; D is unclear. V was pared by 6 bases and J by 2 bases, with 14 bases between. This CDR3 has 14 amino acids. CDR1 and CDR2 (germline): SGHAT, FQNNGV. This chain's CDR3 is CASRTPGRAYEQYF. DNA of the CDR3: TGTGCCAGCAGGACACCGGGCAGAGCCTACGAGCAGTACTTC.